The 21 T cell receptor beta chains in this list originate from one sample, sequenced in a study of CD8 T cells in Susac syndrome. The RNA input was about 0.5 to 1 ug, and it was reverse transcribed with random hexamers. One entry per CDR3 protein results from TCRdb running MiXCR on the immunoSEQ multiplex PCR reads. The sample has around 140,000 distinct CDR3 sequences; roughly 95% are singletons. Specimen: CD4+ T cells from PBMCs. The receptors were gathered from a human donor in good health.

This chain links TRBV19 with TRBJ1-1; 9 positions agree with TRBD1. Germline V gene lookup returns CDR1 LNHDA and CDR2 SQIVND (reference sequence). The trim removed 10 bases at V and 2 bases at J, leaving 11 bases unmatched. The CDR3 loop spans 15 amino acids. DNA for the CDR3: TGTGCCACACGGACAGGGGCCGCTCAAAACACTGAAGCTTTCTTT. This codes for CATRTGAAQNTEAFF.

The CDR3 here is CASSSQGNEQYF. In DNA, the CDR3 is TGTGCCAGCAGCTCACAGGGTAACGAGCAGTACTTC. The chain couples TRBV11-2 to TRBJ2-7, with D possibly TRBD1 on 6 matching bases. This CDR3 contains 12 residues. V lost 4 bases and J 5 bases, leaving 9 bases between the germline ends. Germline values: CDR1 SGHAT, CDR2 FQNNGV.

The V call is TRBV27, the J call TRBJ2-1; 8 bases match TRBD2. This CDR3 has 16 amino acids. Germline V lookup: CDR1 MNHEY, CDR2 SMNVEV (reference sequence). V dropped 5 bases and J dropped 5; count of bases not matched to a gene: 11. CDR3 loop: CASSQYGRGMNNEQFF. The CDR3 DNA follows: TGTGCCAGCAGTCAATACGGGAGGGGCATGAACAATGAGCAGTTCTTC.

The CDR3 DNA follows: TGTGCCAGTAGTATCGTAGCCGGGGGGAACACTGAAGCTTTCTTT. This sequence encodes CASSIVAGGNTEAFF. This chain joins TRBV19 and TRBJ1-1; the D gene is possibly TRBD1 (5 bases). V dropped 3 bases and J dropped 1 base, with 12 bases sitting between them. The CDR3 covers 15 residues. Germline V gene sequence: CDR1 LNHDA, CDR2 SQIVND (reference sequence).

The rearrangement links TRBV7-9 to TRBJ2-1, with TRBD2 as a possible D gene (5 bases). Germline assignment: CDR1 SEHNR and CDR2 FQNEAQ (reference sequence). Trimming shortened V by 6 bases and J by 10 bases, and 19 bases separated the two germline ends. The CDR3 covers 14 residues. The chain's CDR3 is CASSIGRGNREQFF. DNA for the CDR3: TGTGCCAGCAGTATAGGGCGAGGGAACAGAGAGCAGTTCTTC.

The chain has TRBV19 and TRBJ2-5; D might be TRBD1 (5 bases). Looked up from germline, CDR1 is LNHDA and CDR2 is SQIVND (reference sequence). The CDR3 spans 14 residues. Trimming pared 7 bases from V and 1 base from J, leaving 13 bases between. The CDR3 coding sequence is TGTGCCAGTACCAGGGTGTGGGGCCAAGAGACCCAGTACTTC. It codes for CASTRVWGQETQYF.

The chain employs TRBV27 and TRBJ2-7, with D possibly matching TRBD1 (5 bases). In germline, CDR1 is MNHEY, CDR2 SMNVEV (reference sequence). This CDR3 spans 15 amino acids. The V and J ends lost 7 bases and 6 bases respectively, with 22 bases between them. CDR3 in amino acids: CASTPGRPQGPEQYF. The DNA for the CDR3 is TGTGCCAGCACCCCTGGTCGACCCCAGGGTCCCGAGCAGTACTTC.

The CDR3 region is CSARGASVTNTGELFF. The CDR3 coding sequence is TGCAGTGCTAGGGGGGCTAGCGTAACGAACACCGGGGAGCTGTTTTTT. V usage is TRBV20-1 and J usage is TRBJ2-2; D is tentatively TRBD1 or TRBD2 (6 bases each). The ends were cut back, 3 bases at V and 0 bases at J, with 14 bases in the middle. This CDR3 comprises 16 residues. Germline CDR1 DFQATT, CDR2 SNEGSKA (reference sequence).

The chain is built from TRBV29-1 and TRBJ1-2, with D perhaps matching TRBD1 (5 bases). The CDR3 consists of 13 residues. Germline loops: CDR1 SQVTM, CDR2 ANQGSEA. V was shortened by 6 bases and J by 4 bases, with 15 bases between the two germline ends. Here the CDR3 DNA reads TGCAGCGTGGTGGGGAGGGGCGGCTATGGCTACACCTTC. Protein product: CSVVGRGGYGYTF.

The V call is TRBV5-6, the J call TRBJ1-6; D is unclear. The CDR3 covers 14 residues. Germline CDR1 and CDR2: SGHDT and YYEEEE. V was clipped by 0 bases and J by 8 bases, with 9 bases between them. CDR3 bases: TGTGCCAGCAGCTTGGGCCGGAATCATTCACCCCTCCACTTT. Protein: CASSLGRNHSPLHF.

This chain uses TRBV20-1 with TRBJ2-1; D might be TRBD2 (6 bases). The CDR3 has 16 residues. The V and J ends lost 5 bases and 0 bases respectively, with 17 bases between them. The V gene's germline CDR1 is DFQATT and CDR2 SNEGSKA (reference sequence). As DNA, the CDR3 is TGCAGTGCTCCCTCCCCCCGGGAGAGCTCCTACAATGAGCAGTTCTTC. Translated, it gives CSAPSPRESSYNEQFF.

This clonotype was observed a handful of times. This sequence joins TRBV29-1 and TRBJ2-7, with D possibly matching TRBD2 (6 bases). V lost 6 bases and J 4 bases, leaving 19 bases between the germline ends. This CDR3 spans 14 amino acids. From germline, CDR1 is SQVTM and CDR2 ANQGSEA. CDR3 DNA: TGCAGCGTCCTAACTAGCCCACCTTTGTACGAGCAGTACTTC. It specifies CSVLTSPPLYEQYF.

This chain joins TRBV19 and TRBJ2-5; TRBD2 aligns across 9 bases. Trimming took 6 bases from V and 5 from J; bases not matched to a gene: 16. The CDR3 is 17 residues long. Germline V gene data show CDR1 as LNHDA and CDR2 as SQIVND (reference sequence). CDR3 sequence reads: CASSDGLAGLGEETQYF. In DNA, the CDR3 is TGTGCCAGTAGCGATGGGCTAGCGGGACTGGGTGAGGAGACCCAGTACTTC.

The V gene is TRBV30, the J gene TRBJ2-7; 7 bases are a match to TRBD2. CDR3 length: 12 residues. Germline V gives CDR1 GTSNPN, CDR2 SVGIG (reference sequence). For the CDR3, the DNA is TGTGCAGCGGGGCCAGGGACCGACGAGCAGTACTTC. It yields the protein CAAGPGTDEQYF. Full variable domain (outside the CDR3, taken from reference TRBV30 and TRBJ2-7): SQTIHQWPATLVQPVGSPLSLECTVEGTSNPNLYWYRQAAGRGLQLLFYSVGIGQISSEVPQNLSASRPQDRQFILSSKKLLLSDSGFYLCAAGPGTDEQYFGPGTRLTVT.

In its sample, this clonotype was seen once. The chain couples TRBV12-3 or TRBV12-4 to TRBJ2-5, with 11 nucleotides matching TRBD1. The length of the CDR3 is 15 residues. Unmatched junction bases numbered 3, after V lost 5 bases and J lost 1 base. This CDR3 reads CASSRDRGFQETQYF. Written as DNA, the CDR3 is TGTGCCAGCAGTCGGGACAGGGGGTTCCAAGAGACCCAGTACTTC.

The V and J genes are TRBV6-1 and TRBJ2-7, with a weak D call TRBD2 (6 bases). The CDR3 spans 14 residues. CDR1 and CDR2 (germline): MNHNS, SASEGT. The V end was cut by 7 bases, the J end by 2 bases, with 15 bases between. The CDR3 region is CASTPVGLPYEQYF. CDR3 nucleotide sequence: TGTGCCAGCACCCCCGTGGGACTTCCCTACGAGCAGTACTTC.

The chain recombines TRBV7-9 with TRBJ1-5; D is perhaps TRBD1 (5 bases). The CDR3 is 14 amino acids. V was clipped by 1 base and J by 3 bases, with 7 bases between them. The V gene's germline CDR1 is SEHNR and CDR2 FQNEAQ (reference sequence). The CDR3 region is CASSLGTHNQPQHF. CDR3 in DNA: TGTGCCAGCAGCTTAGGGACACACAATCAGCCCCAGCATTTT.

This chain connects TRBV29-1 to TRBJ2-7, with 7 bases lining up with TRBD1. The CDR3 totals 14 residues. Germline trimming cut 0 bases from V and 3 bases from J; bases unmatched to any gene: 5. The germline V gene encodes CDR1 SQVTM and CDR2 ANQGSEA. DNA for the CDR3: TGCAGCGTTGAAGACCCAGGGGGAATCTACGAGCAGTACTTC. Translated, it gives CSVEDPGGIYEQYF.

The chain is built from TRBV20-1 and TRBJ2-7; D not certain. The V gene's germline CDR1 is DFQATT and CDR2 SNEGSKA (reference sequence). CDR3 length equals 15 residues. V was trimmed by 1 base and J by 0 bases, leaving 13 bases between them. Here the CDR3 reads CSARAINRYSYEQYF. The CDR3 bases are TGCAGTGCTAGAGCTATAAACCGGTACTCCTACGAGCAGTACTTC.

The chain recombines TRBV19 with TRBJ2-1, with 8 nucleotides matching TRBD2. The CDR3 has 15 amino acids. In germline, CDR1 is LNHDA, CDR2 SQIVND (reference sequence). The V segment lost 7 bases and the J segment 0 bases; nucleotides outside the gene matches: 5. The CDR3 here is CASNPSGFSYNEQFF. The CDR3 DNA reads TGTGCCAGTAACCCTAGCGGGTTCTCCTACAATGAGCAGTTCTTC.

The chain carries TRBV3-1 and TRBJ2-1; 13 bases map to TRBD2. The V gene's germline CDR1 is LGHDT and CDR2 YNNKEL (reference sequence). The length of the CDR3 is 15 residues. V shed 4 bases and J 6 bases; nucleotides not matched to a gene: 3. Written as DNA, the CDR3 is TGTGCCAGCAGCCCGGGACTAGCGGGGAGCAATGAGCAGTTCTTC. Amino acids: CASSPGLAGSNEQFF.